This T cell receptor (beta chain) derives from a study of blood T cell repertoires in COVID-19. Study summary: Acute-phase and convalescent COVID-19 samples originated in the United States, Italy and Spain.

The CDR3 has 15 amino acids. Germline CDR1 MNHEY, CDR2 SVGAGI. V lost 7 bases and J lost 4; bases outside the gene matches: 6. Sequencing was performed with immunoSEQ multiplex PCR; in TCRdb, only in-frame clones are kept and a portion is missing. This table holds roughly 240,000 clones, roughly 88% found once. This sequence originates from a man in his forties or fifties who had recovered from COVID-19. The source material was peripheral blood. This chain connects TRBV6-5 to TRBJ2-2; 10 positions match TRBD1. Here the CDR3 reads CASKVGQGITGELFF. The CDR3 region has the DNA TGTGCCAGCAAAGTGGGACAGGGGATCACCGGGGAGCTGTTTTTT.